What follows are 8 T cell receptor beta chains derived from one specimen sequenced in a study of shared T cell receptors in the human thymus. Here immunoSEQ multiplex PCR was the method, and the copy in TCRdb shows in-frame clones only, minus some. The sample contains roughly 500,000 clones, more than 75% of which appear only once. The same data also went into a second study, on human thymus T cells.

Input material: thymocytes. The receptors come from a boy under two years old with a congenital heart defect.

The chain is built from TRBV4-1 and TRBJ2-3; maybe TRBD2 (6 bases). The CDR3 has 20 amino acids. Germline V gene data show CDR1 as MGHRA and CDR2 as YSYEKL. V dropped 0 bases and J dropped 1 base, with 23 bases sitting between them. CDR3 region: CASSQDLVEGTPLGTDTQYF. The CDR3 DNA reads TGCGCCAGCAGCCAAGATTTGGTAGAGGGGACTCCCTTAGGCACAGATACGCAGTATTTT.

This chain uses TRBV27 with TRBJ1-5, with a tentative D call TRBD1 (5 bases). CDR1 and CDR2 from the germline V gene are MNHEY and SMNVEV (reference sequence). The V end was cut by 5 bases, the J end by 0 bases, with 17 bases between. This CDR3 has 17 amino acids. The CDR3 DNA is TGTGCCAGCAGTCCCACACCTGACAGTTATAGCAATCAGCCCCAGCATTTT. Protein sequence: CASSPTPDSYSNQPQHF.

This chain links TRBV30 with TRBJ2-3; D perhaps matches TRBD2 (5 bases). Germline V gene lookup returns CDR1 GTSNPN and CDR2 SVGIG (reference sequence). V was shortened by 0 bases and J by 14 bases, with 15 bases between the two germline ends. The CDR3 is 12 amino acids. The CDR3 DNA sequence: TGTGCCTGGAGTGTACAACAAGCGGAGCTGTATTTT. It specifies CAWSVQQAELYF.

The V gene is TRBV7-8, the J gene TRBJ2-7, with 8 bases fitting TRBD1. Germline V CDR1 and CDR2: SGHVS, FQNEAQ. This CDR3 contains 14 residues. With 1 base clipped from V and 9 bases from J, the junction kept 8 bases outside the gene matches. This CDR3 reads CASSLGPRGQGQYF. CDR3 nucleotide sequence: TGTGCCAGCAGCTTAGGTCCCAGGGGGCAGGGGCAGTACTTC. Full variable domain (outside the CDR3, taken from reference TRBV7-8 and TRBJ2-7): GAGVSQSPRYKVAKRGQDVALRCDPISGHVSLFWYQQALGQGPEFLTYFQNEAQLDKSGLPSDRFFAERPEGSVSTLKIQRTQQEDSAVYLCASSLGPRGQGQYFGPGTRLTVT.

The chain carries TRBV5-6 and TRBJ2-1, with 9 bases identical to TRBD2. The V gene end was trimmed by 1 base and the J gene end by 8 bases; junction bases not matched to a gene: 10. The germline gives CDR1 SGHDT, CDR2 YYEEEE. The CDR3 has 16 amino acids. CDR3 region: CASSLRLAGIRDEQFF. In nucleotides, the CDR3 is TGTGCCAGCAGCTTGAGGCTAGCGGGAATACGTGATGAGCAGTTCTTC.

The chain combines TRBV27 with TRBJ1-5, with D hard to call. The CDR3 contains 16 residues. V was cut by 2 bases and J by 1 base, with 12 bases left in between. Germline V gene data show CDR1 as MNHEY and CDR2 as SMNVEV (reference sequence). The CDR3 sequence is CASSLNCTDSNQPQHF. In DNA, the CDR3 is TGTGCCAGCAGTTTAAACTGTACAGACAGCAATCAGCCCCAGCATTTT.

V is TRBV5-6 and J is TRBJ2-1; 13 positions match TRBD2. V trimming: 3 bases; J trimming: 8 bases; junction bases outside the gene matches: 2. Germline CDR1 is SGHDT and CDR2 is YYEEEE. The CDR3 totals 14 residues. DNA of the CDR3: TGTGCCAGCAGCTGGACTAGCGGGAGTCATGAGCAGTTCTTC. It encodes CASSWTSGSHEQFF.

The chain combines TRBV19 with TRBJ2-7; 8 nucleotides align to TRBD2. This CDR3 is 15 amino acids long. Germline V gene sequence: CDR1 LNHDA, CDR2 SQIVND (reference sequence). Unmatched junction bases numbered 12, after V lost 6 bases and J lost 5 bases. The CDR3 reads CASREGAGGGHEQYF. DNA for the CDR3: TGTGCCAGTAGGGAGGGTGCGGGGGGCGGCCACGAGCAGTACTTC.